Presented here are 26 T cell receptor beta chains from one specimen sequenced in a study of neurological immune-mediated disorders. A single record per CDR3 protein comes from TCRdb applying MiXCR to the 5' RACE reads. The repertoire holds some 70,000 distinct CDR3 sequences, with around 3.1% as singletons. The sequencing input was PBMCs. These receptors were obtained from a man aged 40-49 years with multiple sclerosis.

This sequence joins TRBV7-6 and TRBJ2-2; maybe TRBD2 (6 bases). The V gene's germline CDR1 is SGHVS and CDR2 FNYEAQ. Trimming took 5 bases from V and 6 from J, leaving 10 bases between them. The CDR3 totals 13 residues. CDR3 in DNA: TGTGCCAGCAGCCCGACTAGGGCCGGGGAGCTGTTTTTT. Protein sequence: CASSPTRAGELFF.

This clonotype was observed at least ten times. The J gene is TRBJ2-1, the V gene TRBV30; D remains unclear. Germline loops: CDR1 GTSNPN, CDR2 SVGIG (reference sequence). The CDR3 sequence is 12 residues long. V shed 0 bases and J shed 8 bases, with 8 bases lying between them. CDR3 bases: TGTGCCTGGAGTGTACAGACACATGAGCAGTTCTTC. It translates to CAWSVQTHEQFF.

This clonotype was detected only a few times. This chain connects TRBV7-7 to TRBJ2-5, with D possibly TRBD2 on 5 matching bases. The CDR3 length is 14 residues. Germline CDR1 SSHAT, CDR2 FNYEAQ (reference sequence). Trimming removed 1 base at V and 3 bases at J, with 9 bases between. The CDR3 DNA is TGTGCCAGCAGCTTAGGATGGGGAGAAGAGACCCAGTACTTC. This translates into CASSLGWGEETQYF.

This clonotype was recorded at least ten times. The chain joins TRBV27 to TRBJ2-5; 8 bases line up with TRBD1. The ends lost 4 bases at V and 5 bases at J; junction bases unmatched: 6. In germline, CDR1 is MNHEY, CDR2 SMNVEV (reference sequence). This CDR3 is built from 14 residues. Written as DNA, the CDR3 is TGTGCCAGCAGTTCCGACAGGGGCTGGGAGACCCAGTACTTC. This codes for CASSSDRGWETQYF.

In its sample, this clonotype was seen many times. J is TRBJ2-7 and V is TRBV20-1; D is possibly TRBD2 (6 bases). CDR1 DFQATT and CDR2 SNEGSKA come from the germline V gene (reference sequence). Trimming took off 3 bases at V and 0 bases at J, with 18 bases between the two ends. This CDR3 is built from 16 residues. CDR3 sequence: CSASTAGRKPSYEQYF. DNA for the CDR3: TGCAGTGCTAGTACGGCGGGACGTAAACCCTCCTACGAGCAGTACTTC.

This clonotype showed up many times. In DNA, the CDR3 is TGTGCCACCAGCAGAGCAGGGGCGAGGGAGACCCAGTACTTC. Translating gives CATSRAGARETQYF. The rearrangement uses TRBV15 and TRBJ2-5, with a possible D match to TRBD1 (6 bases). The V gene's germline CDR1 is LNHNV and CDR2 YYDKDF (reference sequence). The CDR3 sequence is 14 residues long. V lost 1 base, J lost 5 bases, and 11 bases lay in between.

This clonotype was counted at least ten times. The chain couples TRBV5-1 to TRBJ2-3; a weak D match, TRBD2 (6 bases). The CDR3 has 15 residues. Germline CDR1 SGHRS, CDR2 YFSETQ. V lost 1 base, J lost 6 bases, and 15 bases lay in between. CDR3 in DNA: TGCGCCAGCAGCTTGTGGGCGGGGTTGCAGGATACGCAGTATTTT. Translating gives CASSLWAGLQDTQYF. Based on the CDR3 plus reference TRBV5-1 and TRBJ2-3, the full variable domain is KAGVTQTPRYLIKTRGQQVTLSCSPISGHRSVSWYQQTPGQGLQFLFEYFSETQRNKGNFPGRFSGRQFSNSRSEMNVSTLELGDSALYLCASSLWAGLQDTQYFGPGTRLTVL.

Ten or more counts support this clonotype. The V and J genes are TRBV3-1 and TRBJ2-1; D is undetermined. This CDR3 comprises 14 residues. CDR1 LGHDT and CDR2 YNNKEL come from the germline V gene (reference sequence). The V gene lost 0 bases and the J gene lost 8 bases, with 11 bases spanning the gap. CDR3 bases: TGTGCCAGCAGCCAAGATTTCTTAGGCGATGAGCAGTTCTTC. Amino acid sequence: CASSQDFLGDEQFF.

This clonotype occurred many times. In DNA form, the CDR3 reads TGTGCCAGCAGTGAGCAGGGGAAGTCCTACGAGCAGTACTTC. This codes for CASSEQGKSYEQYF. This chain joins TRBV2 and TRBJ2-7; a possible D gene is TRBD1 (6 bases). Germline CDR1 and CDR2: SNHLY and FYNNEI. CDR3 length equals 14 residues. V lost 3 bases and J lost 1, with 10 bases in between.

This clonotype has a count of ten or more. The chain employs TRBV5-1 and TRBJ1-4; D is perhaps TRBD1 (6 bases). The germline CDR1 and CDR2 sequences are SGHRS and YFSETQ. The CDR3 runs to 14 residues. V was clipped by 0 bases and J by 7 bases, with 10 bases between them. CDR3 DNA sequence: TGCGCCAGCAGCTTGGCAGGGGTTGGTGAAAAACTGTTTTTT. Translating it yields CASSLAGVGEKLFF.

The table lists this clonotype with many counts. The rearrangement uses TRBV5-1 and TRBJ2-7; a possible D gene is TRBD1 (6 bases). There are 14 residues in the CDR3. The V gene's germline CDR1 is SGHRS and CDR2 YFSETQ. V was pared by 7 bases and J by 3 bases, with 17 bases between. The CDR3: CASGLGDTNYEQYF. The DNA of the CDR3 is TGCGCCAGCGGCCTCGGGGACACCAACTACGAGCAGTACTTC.

With respect to this clonotype: A read error may explain this, as a much larger clone is one base away. J is TRBJ2-3 and V is TRBV7-3; no clear D. The germline V gene encodes CDR1 SGHTA and CDR2 FQGTGA. The CDR3 length is 14 residues. CDR3 sequence: CVSSPLGSTDTQYF. CDR3 in DNA: TGTGTCAGCAGCCCGTTGGGCAGCACAGATACGCAGTATTTT.

This clonotype was recorded at least ten times. The CDR3 is CSVPLRTDTQYF. As DNA, the CDR3 is TGCAGCGTTCCCCTCCGCACAGATACGCAGTATTTT. V gene TRBV29-1 combines with J gene TRBJ2-3; no clear D. CDR3 length: 12 residues. V was pared by 5 bases and J by 1 base, with 7 bases between. The V gene's germline CDR1 is SQVTM and CDR2 ANQGSEA.

This clonotype was detected ten times or more. The chain joins TRBV6-5 to TRBJ2-5; 8 positions agree with TRBD1. The junction had 14 bases not matched to a gene; V was cut back by 7 bases and J by 1 base. This CDR3 region has 17 residues. The germline V gene encodes CDR1 MNHEY and CDR2 SVGAGI. The CDR3 bases are TGTGCCAGCACCCCCCAGGGGGCACTTAACATCCAAGAGACCCAGTACTTC. Translated, it gives CASTPQGALNIQETQYF.

This clonotype was detected ten times or more. The V call is TRBV3-1, the J call TRBJ2-1; D may match TRBD1 or TRBD2 (5 bases each). Germline lookup yields CDR1 LGHDT and CDR2 YNNKEL (reference sequence). Trimming removed 4 bases from V and 8 bases from J, with 15 bases in between. The CDR3 consists of 14 residues. CDR3 DNA: TGTGCCAGCAGCCTGAGGGACCGAGGGCATGAGCAGTTCTTC. Protein sequence: CASSLRDRGHEQFF.

This clonotype was seen ten or more times. The chain links TRBV20-1 to TRBJ1-5; no definite D call. The CDR3 is made up of 15 amino acids. The V end was cut by 0 bases, the J end by 4 bases, with 13 bases between. Germline CDR1 is DFQATT and CDR2 is SNEGSKA (reference sequence). The CDR3 bases are TGCAGTGCTAGAGATTCGGGCCGGCCGAATCAGCCCCAGCATTTT. Translated: CSARDSGRPNQPQHF.

In this sample, this clonotype turned up many times. This chain connects TRBV5-5 to TRBJ2-3; TRBD1 or TRBD2 may be the D gene (5 bases each). V lost 2 bases to trimming and J lost 1 base, with 14 bases between them. There are 16 residues in the CDR3. Germline CDR1 reads SGHKS; CDR2 reads YYEKEE (reference sequence). In nucleotides, the CDR3 is TGTGCCAGCAGCTTATCGGGGACGGTGGGCACAGATACGCAGTATTTT. This sequence encodes CASSLSGTVGTDTQYF.

This clonotype was counted many times. The chain uses TRBV7-9 and TRBJ2-2, with TRBD2 matching 11 bases. The V gene end was trimmed by 6 bases and the J gene end by 6 bases; junction bases not matched to a gene: 9. Germline assignment: CDR1 SEHNR and CDR2 FQNEAQ (reference sequence). The CDR3 is made up of 16 amino acids. In DNA form, the CDR3 reads TGTGCCAGCAGACTTTCGACTAGCGGGACCGCCGGGGAGCTGTTTTTT. Translating gives CASRLSTSGTAGELFF.

By sample fraction, this clonotype is medium-sized (0.01 to 0.1%). The gene calls are TRBV20-1 and TRBJ1-1; the D gene is possibly TRBD1 (6 bases). This CDR3 is 15 amino acids long. V was pared by 3 bases and J by 2 bases, with 16 bases between. Germline V lookup: CDR1 DFQATT, CDR2 SNEGSKA (reference sequence). Written as DNA, the CDR3 is TGCAGTGCTAGGTCAACAGGGACGTTAAACACTGAAGCTTTCTTT. This gives the protein CSARSTGTLNTEAFF.

This clonotype has a count of ten or more. This rearrangement joins TRBV7-9 to TRBJ2-1; the D gene could be TRBD1 or TRBD2 (5 bases each). This CDR3 spans 15 amino acids. The V gene's germline CDR1 is SEHNR and CDR2 FQNEAQ (reference sequence). Trimming removed 7 bases from V and 4 bases from J, with 17 bases in between. The CDR3: CASNPPGTLYNEQFF. In DNA, the CDR3 is TGTGCCAGCAACCCTCCCGGGACGTTATACAATGAGCAGTTCTTC. The variable domain in full, with the rest retrieved from reference TRBV7-9 and TRBJ2-1, is DTGVSQNPRHKITKRGQNVTFRCDPISEHNRLYWYRQTLGQGPEFLTYFQNEAQLEKSRLLSDRFSAERPKGSFSTLEIQRTEQGDSAMYLCASNPPGTLYNEQFFGPGTRLTVL.

This clonotype was observed a handful of times. J is TRBJ1-2 and V is TRBV20-1; D unresolved. CDR3 length: 12 residues. Germline V gene lookup returns CDR1 DFQATT and CDR2 SNEGSKA (reference sequence). V was trimmed by 6 bases and J by 1 base, leaving 9 bases between them. CDR3 in amino acids: CSAIELNYGYTF. DNA for the CDR3: TGCAGTGCCATTGAGCTTAACTATGGCTACACCTTC.

There are many counts of this clonotype. The chain carries TRBV4-1 and TRBJ1-1; 7 nucleotides align to TRBD1. The germline gives CDR1 MGHRA, CDR2 YSYEKL. This CDR3 has 15 amino acids. V dropped 5 bases and J dropped 1; count of bases not matched to a gene: 7. DNA for the CDR3: TGCGCCAGCAGCATAAAGACAGGGTCGAACACTGAAGCTTTCTTT. It translates to CASSIKTGSNTEAFF.

There are many counts of this clonotype. V and J are TRBV14 and TRBJ1-2; D is unresolved. Per the germline V gene, CDR1 is SGHDN and CDR2 is FVKESK. Trimming removed 4 bases at V and 8 bases at J, with 14 bases between. The CDR3 consists of 13 residues. CDR3 region: CASSPRPEWGYTF. The CDR3 coding sequence is TGTGCCAGCAGCCCTCGGCCCGAGTGGGGCTACACCTTC.

In this sample, this clonotype turned up many times. V is TRBV12-3 or TRBV12-4 and J is TRBJ1-6; 7 bases agree with TRBD1. V shed 8 bases and J 5 bases; nucleotides not matched to a gene: 9. This CDR3 contains 15 residues. CDR3 nucleotides: TGTGCCAGCGGAAGGACAGGTGACAATAATTCACCCCTCCACTTT. Translation gives CASGRTGDNNSPLHF.

This clonotype occurred many times. The CDR3 DNA reads as TGCGCCAGCAGCCAAAGCGGCCCCACAGATACGCAGTATTTT. Its translation: CASSQSGPTDTQYF. The rearrangement joins TRBV5-1 to TRBJ2-3, with D perhaps matching TRBD2 (5 bases). Per germline, CDR1 SGHRS and CDR2 YFSETQ. CDR3 length: 14 residues. Trimming shortened V by 4 bases and J by 2 bases, and 11 bases separated the two germline ends.

This clonotype has a count of ten or more. The V call is TRBV7-3, the J call TRBJ2-2, with 8 bases fitting TRBD1. Germline lookup yields CDR1 SGHTA and CDR2 FQGTGA. V lost 4 bases and J lost 3; bases outside the gene matches: 4. This CDR3 region has 15 residues. CDR3 amino acids: CASSSTGAYTGELFF. The CDR3 coding sequence is TGTGCCAGCAGCTCGACAGGGGCGTACACCGGGGAGCTGTTTTTT. Supplemented by reference TRBV7-3 and TRBJ2-2, the full variable domain reads GAGVSQTPSNKVTEKGKYVELRCDPISGHTALYWYRQSLGQGPEFLIYFQGTGAADDSGLPNDRFFAVRPEGSVSTLKIQRTERGDSAVYLCASSSTGAYTGELFFGEGSRLTVL.